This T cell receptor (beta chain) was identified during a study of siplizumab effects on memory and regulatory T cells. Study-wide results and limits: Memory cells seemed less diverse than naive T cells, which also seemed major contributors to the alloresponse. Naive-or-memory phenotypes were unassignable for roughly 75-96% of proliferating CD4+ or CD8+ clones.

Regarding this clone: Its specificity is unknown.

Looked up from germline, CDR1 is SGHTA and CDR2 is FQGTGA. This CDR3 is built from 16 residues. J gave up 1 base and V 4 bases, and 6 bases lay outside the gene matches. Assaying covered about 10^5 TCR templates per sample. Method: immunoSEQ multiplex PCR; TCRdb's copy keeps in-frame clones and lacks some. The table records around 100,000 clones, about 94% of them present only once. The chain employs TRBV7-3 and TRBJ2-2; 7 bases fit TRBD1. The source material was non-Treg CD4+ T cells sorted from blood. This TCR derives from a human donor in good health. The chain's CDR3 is CASSSDRALNTGELFF. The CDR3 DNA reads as TGTGCCAGCAGCTCCGACAGGGCCCTGAACACCGGGGAGCTGTTTTTT.